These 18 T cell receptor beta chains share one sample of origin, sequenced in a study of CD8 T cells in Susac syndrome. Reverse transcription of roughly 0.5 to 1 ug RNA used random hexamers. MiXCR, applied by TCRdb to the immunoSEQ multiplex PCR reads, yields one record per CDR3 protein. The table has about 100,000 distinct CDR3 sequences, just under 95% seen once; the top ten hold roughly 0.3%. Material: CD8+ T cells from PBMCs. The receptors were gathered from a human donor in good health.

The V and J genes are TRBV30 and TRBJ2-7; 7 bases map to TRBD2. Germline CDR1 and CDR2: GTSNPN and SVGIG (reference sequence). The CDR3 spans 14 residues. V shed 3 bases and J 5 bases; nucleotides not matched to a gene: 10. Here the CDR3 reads CAWSPTDGRNEQYF. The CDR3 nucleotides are TGTGCCTGGAGCCCAACGGACGGGAGGAACGAGCAGTACTTC.

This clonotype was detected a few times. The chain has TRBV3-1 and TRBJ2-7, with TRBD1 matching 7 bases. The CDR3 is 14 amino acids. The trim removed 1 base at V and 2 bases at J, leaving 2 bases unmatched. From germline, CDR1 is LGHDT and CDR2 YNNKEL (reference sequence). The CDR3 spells CASSQGQGTYEQYF. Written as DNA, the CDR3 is TGTGCCAGCAGCCAAGGACAGGGTACCTACGAGCAGTACTTC.

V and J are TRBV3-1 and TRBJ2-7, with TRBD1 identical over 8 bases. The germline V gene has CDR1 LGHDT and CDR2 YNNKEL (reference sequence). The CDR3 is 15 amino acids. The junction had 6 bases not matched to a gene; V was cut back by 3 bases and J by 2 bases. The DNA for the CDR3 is TGTGCCAGCAGCCATCTCGGACAGGGAGCCTACGAGCAGTACTTC. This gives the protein CASSHLGQGAYEQYF.

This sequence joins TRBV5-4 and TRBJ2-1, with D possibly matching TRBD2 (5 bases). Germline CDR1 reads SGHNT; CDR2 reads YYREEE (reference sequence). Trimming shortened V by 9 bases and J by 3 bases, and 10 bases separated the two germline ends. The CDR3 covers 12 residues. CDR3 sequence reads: CAKSGHYNEQFF. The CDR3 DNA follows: TGTGCCAAGAGCGGCCACTACAATGAGCAGTTCTTC.

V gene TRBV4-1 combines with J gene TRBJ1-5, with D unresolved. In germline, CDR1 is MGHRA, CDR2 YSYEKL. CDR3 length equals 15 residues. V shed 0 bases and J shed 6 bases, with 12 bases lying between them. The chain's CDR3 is CASSQDPGIGQPQHF. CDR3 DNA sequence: TGCGCCAGCAGCCAAGACCCGGGGATAGGTCAGCCCCAGCATTTT.

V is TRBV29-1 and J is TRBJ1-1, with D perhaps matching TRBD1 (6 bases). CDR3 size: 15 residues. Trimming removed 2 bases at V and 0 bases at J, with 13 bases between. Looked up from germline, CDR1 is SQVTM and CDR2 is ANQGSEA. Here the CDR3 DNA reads TGCAGCGTTGAACCAGGGGAACCTATGAACACTGAAGCTTTCTTT. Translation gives CSVEPGEPMNTEAFF.

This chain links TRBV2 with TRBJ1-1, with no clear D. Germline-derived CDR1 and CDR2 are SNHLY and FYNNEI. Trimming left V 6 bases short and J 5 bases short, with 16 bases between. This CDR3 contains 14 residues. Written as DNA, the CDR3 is TGTGCCAGCAGCGAGCGAGTAGTCGTGACTGAAGCTTTCTTT. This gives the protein CASSERVVVTEAFF.

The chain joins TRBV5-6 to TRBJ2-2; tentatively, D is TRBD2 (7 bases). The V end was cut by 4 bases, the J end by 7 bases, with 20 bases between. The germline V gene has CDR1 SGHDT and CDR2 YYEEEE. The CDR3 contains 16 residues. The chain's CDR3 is CASSPMGGAEGGELFF. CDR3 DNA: TGTGCCAGCAGCCCCATGGGGGGGGCCGAGGGCGGGGAGCTGTTTTTT.

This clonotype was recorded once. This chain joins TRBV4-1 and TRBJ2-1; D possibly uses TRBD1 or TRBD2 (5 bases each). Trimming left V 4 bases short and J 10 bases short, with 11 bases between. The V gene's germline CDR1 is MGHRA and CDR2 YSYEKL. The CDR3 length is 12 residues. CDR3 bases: TGCGCCAGCAGCCCGGCCTGGGGGGAGCAGTTCTTC. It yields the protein CASSPAWGEQFF.

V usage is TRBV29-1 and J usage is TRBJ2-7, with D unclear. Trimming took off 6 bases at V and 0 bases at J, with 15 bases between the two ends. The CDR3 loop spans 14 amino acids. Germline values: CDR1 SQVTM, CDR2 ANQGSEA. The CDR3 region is CSVLGLKASYEQYF. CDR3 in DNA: TGCAGCGTCCTAGGCCTGAAGGCCTCCTACGAGCAGTACTTC.

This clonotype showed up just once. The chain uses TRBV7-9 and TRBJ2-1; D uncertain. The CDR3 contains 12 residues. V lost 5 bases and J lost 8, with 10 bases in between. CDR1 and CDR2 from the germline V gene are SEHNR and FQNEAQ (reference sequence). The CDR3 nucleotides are TGTGCCAGCAGCCCTGGAAAAGATGAGCAGTTCTTC. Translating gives CASSPGKDEQFF.

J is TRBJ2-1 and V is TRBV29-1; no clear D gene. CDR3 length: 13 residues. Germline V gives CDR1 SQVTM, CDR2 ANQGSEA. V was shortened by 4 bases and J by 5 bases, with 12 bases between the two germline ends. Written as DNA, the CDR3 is TGCAGCGTTGGAGCATCCCTCCACAATGAGCAGTTCTTC. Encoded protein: CSVGASLHNEQFF.

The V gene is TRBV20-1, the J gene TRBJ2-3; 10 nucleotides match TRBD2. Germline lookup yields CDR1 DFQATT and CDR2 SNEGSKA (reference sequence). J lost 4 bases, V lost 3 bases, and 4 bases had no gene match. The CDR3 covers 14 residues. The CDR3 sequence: CSASGGTSADTQYF. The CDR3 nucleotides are TGCAGTGCTAGTGGGGGGACTAGCGCAGATACGCAGTATTTT.

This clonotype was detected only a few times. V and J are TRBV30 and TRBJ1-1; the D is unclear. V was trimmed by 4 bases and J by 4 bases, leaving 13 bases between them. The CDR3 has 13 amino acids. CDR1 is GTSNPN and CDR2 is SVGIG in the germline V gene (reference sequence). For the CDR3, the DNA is TGTGCCTGGAACGAGGGTACGGGCACTGAAGCTTTCTTT. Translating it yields CAWNEGTGTEAFF.

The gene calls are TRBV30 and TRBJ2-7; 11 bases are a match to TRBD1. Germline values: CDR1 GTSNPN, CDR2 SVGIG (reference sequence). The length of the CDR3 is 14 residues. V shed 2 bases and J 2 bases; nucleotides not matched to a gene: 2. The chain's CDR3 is CAWSTGQGAYEQYF. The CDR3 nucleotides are TGTGCCTGGAGTACGGGACAGGGGGCCTACGAGCAGTACTTC.

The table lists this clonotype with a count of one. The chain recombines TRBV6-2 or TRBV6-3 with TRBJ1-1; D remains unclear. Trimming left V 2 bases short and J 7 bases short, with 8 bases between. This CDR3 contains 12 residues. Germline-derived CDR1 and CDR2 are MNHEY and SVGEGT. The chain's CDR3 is CASSYGQLEAFF. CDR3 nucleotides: TGTGCCAGCAGTTACGGTCAGCTTGAAGCTTTCTTT.

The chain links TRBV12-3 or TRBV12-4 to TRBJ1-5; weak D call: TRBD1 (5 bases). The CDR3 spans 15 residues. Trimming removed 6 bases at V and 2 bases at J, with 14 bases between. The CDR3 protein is CASSFAGSGNQPQHF. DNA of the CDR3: TGTGCCAGCAGCTTCGCAGGGTCCGGCAATCAGCCCCAGCATTTT.

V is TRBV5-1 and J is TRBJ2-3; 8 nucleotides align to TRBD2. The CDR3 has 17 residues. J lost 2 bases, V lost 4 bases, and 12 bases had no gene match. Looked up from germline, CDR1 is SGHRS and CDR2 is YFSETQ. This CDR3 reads CASSREPSGGNTDTQYF. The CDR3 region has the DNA TGCGCCAGCAGCCGTGAGCCAAGCGGGGGAAACACAGATACGCAGTATTTT. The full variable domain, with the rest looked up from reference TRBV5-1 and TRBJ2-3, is KAGVTQTPRYLIKTRGQQVTLSCSPISGHRSVSWYQQTPGQGLQFLFEYFSETQRNKGNFPGRFSGRQFSNSRSEMNVSTLELGDSALYLCASSREPSGGNTDTQYFGPGTRLTVL.